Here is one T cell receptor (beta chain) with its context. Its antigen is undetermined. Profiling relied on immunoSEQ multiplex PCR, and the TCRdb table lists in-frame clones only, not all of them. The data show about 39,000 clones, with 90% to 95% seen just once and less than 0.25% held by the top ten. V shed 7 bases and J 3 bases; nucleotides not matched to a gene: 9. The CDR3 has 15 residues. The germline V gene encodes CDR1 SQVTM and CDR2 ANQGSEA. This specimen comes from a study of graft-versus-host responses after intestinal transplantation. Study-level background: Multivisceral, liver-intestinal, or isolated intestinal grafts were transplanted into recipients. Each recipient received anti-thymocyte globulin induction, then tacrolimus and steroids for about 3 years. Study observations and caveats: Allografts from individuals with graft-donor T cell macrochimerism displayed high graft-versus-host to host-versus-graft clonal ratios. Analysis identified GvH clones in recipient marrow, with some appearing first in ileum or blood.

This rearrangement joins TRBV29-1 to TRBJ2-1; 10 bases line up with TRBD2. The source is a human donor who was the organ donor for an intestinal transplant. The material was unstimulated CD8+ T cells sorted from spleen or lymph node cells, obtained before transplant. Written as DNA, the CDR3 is TGCAGCGCTCTCTCAGGGACTAGCGACTACAATGAGCAGTTCTTC. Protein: CSALSGTSDYNEQFF.